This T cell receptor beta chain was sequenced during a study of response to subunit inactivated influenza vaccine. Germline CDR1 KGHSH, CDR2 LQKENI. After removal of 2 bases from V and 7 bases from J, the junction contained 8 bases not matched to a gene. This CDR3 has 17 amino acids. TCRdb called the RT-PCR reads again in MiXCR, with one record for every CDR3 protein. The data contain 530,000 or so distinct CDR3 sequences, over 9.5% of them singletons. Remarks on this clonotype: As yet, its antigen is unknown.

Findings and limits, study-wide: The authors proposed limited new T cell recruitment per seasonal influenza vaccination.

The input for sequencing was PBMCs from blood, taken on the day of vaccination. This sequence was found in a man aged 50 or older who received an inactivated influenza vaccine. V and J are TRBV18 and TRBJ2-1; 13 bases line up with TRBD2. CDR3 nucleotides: TGTGCCAGCTCACCAGAGAGTGGACTAGCGGGAGTAAATGAGCAGTTCTTC. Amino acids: CASSPESGLAGVNEQFF.